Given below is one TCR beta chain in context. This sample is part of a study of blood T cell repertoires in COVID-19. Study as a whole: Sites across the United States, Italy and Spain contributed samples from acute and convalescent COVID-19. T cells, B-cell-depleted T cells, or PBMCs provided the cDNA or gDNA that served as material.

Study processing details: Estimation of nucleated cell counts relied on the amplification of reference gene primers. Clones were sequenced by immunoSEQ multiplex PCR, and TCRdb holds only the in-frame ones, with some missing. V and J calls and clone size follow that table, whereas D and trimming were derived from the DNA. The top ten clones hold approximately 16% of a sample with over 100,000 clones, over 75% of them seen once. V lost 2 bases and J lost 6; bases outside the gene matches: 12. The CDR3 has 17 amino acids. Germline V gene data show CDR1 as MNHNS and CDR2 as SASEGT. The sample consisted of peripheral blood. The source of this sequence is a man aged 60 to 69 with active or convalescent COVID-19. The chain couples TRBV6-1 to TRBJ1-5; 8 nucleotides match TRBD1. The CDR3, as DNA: TGTGCCAGCAGTGAATCTTTCGGACAGGGTTGGAGTCAGCCCCAGCATTTT. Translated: CASSESFGQGWSQPQHF.